Each of the 27 T cell receptor beta chains below was sequenced from the same sample in a study of cytomegalovirus exposure and HLA in healthy donors. The PCR used 60 Vbeta and 13 Jbeta primers. Here immunoSEQ multiplex PCR was the method, and the copy in TCRdb shows in-frame clones only, minus some. The sample includes 150,000 or so clones, around four fifths of them seen just once. The sample comprised PBMCs. The receptors stem from a man between 18 and 35 years old in good health and CMV-seropositive.

V gene TRBV6-1 combines with J gene TRBJ2-7; D unclear. CDR1 MNHNS and CDR2 SASEGT come from the germline V gene. V was clipped by 8 bases and J by 2 bases, with 10 bases between them. The CDR3 is 12 amino acids. CDR3 in amino acids: CASSWAAYEQYF. CDR3 nucleotides: TGTGCCAGCTCATGGGCCGCCTACGAGCAGTACTTC.

V and J are TRBV5-1 and TRBJ2-1; 8 bases map to TRBD2. The germline CDR1 and CDR2 sequences are SGHRS and YFSETQ. V trimming: 2 bases; J trimming: 4 bases; junction bases outside the gene matches: 2. The CDR3 is made up of 14 amino acids. The DNA of the CDR3 is TGCGCCAGCAGCTTCACTAGCGGTTACAATGAGCAGTTCTTC. It specifies CASSFTSGYNEQFF.

The CDR3 sequence: CASTEGGEETQYF. The CDR3 region has the DNA TGTGCCAGCACAGAAGGGGGGGAAGAGACCCAGTACTTC. The rearrangement links TRBV2 to TRBJ2-5; perhaps TRBD2 as D (7 bases). Deletions cut 7 bases from V and 3 bases from J, with 12 bases between. Germline CDR1 SNHLY, CDR2 FYNNEI. This CDR3 has 13 residues.

The genes are TRBV27 and TRBJ1-1, with 9 bases fitting TRBD1. V shed 6 bases, J shed 2 bases, and the junction held 10 bases outside the gene matches. The CDR3 extends over 16 amino acids. Germline loops: CDR1 MNHEY, CDR2 SMNVEV (reference sequence). The CDR3 loop reads CASSRERTGVNTEAFF. CDR3 in DNA: TGTGCCAGCAGCCGAGAAAGGACAGGGGTAAACACTGAAGCTTTCTTT.

The chain recombines TRBV4-1 with TRBJ2-1, with unresolved D. Trimming took off 0 bases at V and 9 bases at J, with 9 bases between the two ends. The CDR3 runs to 13 residues. Germline lookup yields CDR1 MGHRA and CDR2 YSYEKL. The CDR3, as DNA: TGCGCCAGCAGCCAAGAGAGTTACGGTGAGCAGTTCTTC. It yields the protein CASSQESYGEQFF.

The chain employs TRBV6-6 and TRBJ2-7; TRBD2 agrees at 7 bases. CDR1 and CDR2 from the germline V gene are MNHNY and SVGAGI (reference sequence). V lost 6 bases and J lost 5; bases outside the gene matches: 4. The CDR3 runs 12 residues. The CDR3: CASSRTRHEQYF. The CDR3 coding sequence is TGTGCCAGCAGCCGGACTAGGCACGAGCAGTACTTC.

This clone was found once. The V gene is TRBV4-1, the J gene TRBJ2-1, with 10 bases fitting TRBD1. Losses at the gene ends were 5 bases for V and 8 bases for J; bases not matched to a gene: 6. Germline V CDR1 and CDR2: MGHRA, YSYEKL. This CDR3 has 14 residues. The CDR3 sequence is CASSARDRGHEQFF. The CDR3 coding sequence is TGCGCCAGCAGCGCCCGGGACAGGGGTCATGAGCAGTTCTTC.

Concerning this clone: The DNA is omitted, as the CDR3 cannot be located on it reliably, and the CDR3 follows TCRdb's listing. The V gene is TRBV6-5, the J gene TRBJ2-3; TRBD2, the table's D call, lacks a check against the DNA. The CDR3 has 11 amino acids, counting both end residues. CDR1 is MNHEY and CDR2 is SVGAGI in the germline V gene. This CDR3 is CASSSSYTQYF.

J is TRBJ2-1 and V is TRBV5-6; 7 bases are shared with TRBD2. The CDR3 contains 16 residues. Per germline, CDR1 SGHDT and CDR2 YYEEEE. The J segment lost 1 base and the V segment lost 6 bases, leaving 10 bases of the junction unmatched. CDR3 in DNA: TGTGCCAGCAACTGGGGAGTGGGGGGGTCCTACAATGAGCAGTTCTTC. It yields the protein CASNWGVGGSYNEQFF.

The chain has TRBV15 and TRBJ1-5; D gene uncertain. Per the germline V gene, CDR1 is LNHNV and CDR2 is YYDKDF (reference sequence). The CDR3 runs to 15 residues. V was pared by 2 bases and J by 6 bases, with 14 bases between. The CDR3 loop reads CATSRHGESSQPQHF. The CDR3 region has the DNA TGTGCCACCAGCAGACATGGGGAGTCGAGTCAGCCCCAGCATTTT. The full variable domain, in which reference TRBV15 and TRBJ1-5 provide the parts outside the CDR3, is DAMVIQNPRYQVTQFGKPVTLSCSQTLNHNVMYWYQQKSSQAPKLLFHYYDKDFNNEADTPDNFQSRRPNTSFCFLDIRSPGLGDTAMYLCATSRHGESSQPQHFGDGTRLSIL.

This clone was detected once. This chain connects TRBV27 to TRBJ1-4, with D hard to call. Trimming pared 3 bases from V and 3 bases from J, leaving 5 bases between. There are 13 residues in the CDR3. CDR1 is MNHEY, CDR2 SMNVEV, per germline (reference sequence). The CDR3 spells CASSFTANEKLFF. The CDR3 DNA reads TGTGCCAGCAGTTTTACAGCTAATGAAAAACTGTTTTTT.

Here the CDR3 DNA reads TGTGCCAGCTCACCACCTAGGGGGGAGCAGTACTTC. Its translation is CASSPPRGEQYF. The chain is built from TRBV18 and TRBJ2-7, with D perhaps matching TRBD1 (6 bases). V gave up 0 bases and J gave up 7 bases, with 7 bases separating them. CDR1 and CDR2 from the germline V gene are KGHSH and LQKENI. The CDR3 spans 12 residues.

This chain links TRBV28 with TRBJ1-5; 7 bases fit TRBD1. V dropped 3 bases and J dropped 0; count of bases not matched to a gene: 14. Germline V gene sequence: CDR1 MDHEN, CDR2 SYDVKM. The CDR3 loop spans 19 amino acids. The CDR3 coding sequence is TGTGCCAGCAGTTTCACCCTCCGGGACAGATGGGATAGCAATCAGCCCCAGCATTTT. Translation: CASSFTLRDRWDSNQPQHF.

The chain employs TRBV7-8 and TRBJ2-3; 7 bases match TRBD1. The germline V gene has CDR1 SGHVS and CDR2 FQNEAQ. Trimming at V came to 6 bases and at J to 4 bases, leaving 7 bases not matched to a gene. This CDR3 comprises 14 residues. CDR3 amino acids: CASRIRGRADTQYF. In DNA, the CDR3 is TGTGCCAGCAGGATAAGGGGGCGGGCAGATACGCAGTATTTT.

This chain joins TRBV25-1 and TRBJ2-3; 8 bases align to TRBD1. Looked up from germline, CDR1 is MGHDK and CDR2 is SYGVNS. The ends lost 3 bases at V and 8 bases at J; junction bases unmatched: 16. There are 17 residues in the CDR3. DNA for the CDR3: TGTGCCAGCAGTGAGGGGGGACAGGTCAAGCACATTGTTACGCAGTATTTT. Translating it yields CASSEGGQVKHIVTQYF.

The chain employs TRBV9 and TRBJ2-1, with 7 bases lining up with TRBD1. Germline CDR1 and CDR2: SGDLS and YYNGEE. J lost 7 bases, V lost 0 bases, and 25 bases had no gene match. The CDR3 runs to 21 residues. The CDR3 region has the DNA TGTGCCAGCAGCGTAGCTAATAGGCTAGACTGGGGGCCTACAGGGGAGAATGAGCAGTTCTTC. Protein product: CASSVANRLDWGPTGENEQFF.

This chain connects TRBV6-5 to TRBJ2-1; TRBD1 matches 7 bases. Germline-derived CDR1 and CDR2 are MNHEY and SVGAGI. V lost 8 bases and J lost 7; bases outside the gene matches: 8. The CDR3 contains 13 residues. The CDR3 DNA sequence: TGTGCCAGCCGACAGGGTATAGGGAATGAGCAGTTCTTC. Its protein is CASRQGIGNEQFF.

The rearrangement uses TRBV9 and TRBJ1-1; D call uncertain. Looked up from germline, CDR1 is SGDLS and CDR2 is YYNGEE. There are 12 residues in the CDR3. V lost 4 bases, J lost 4 bases, and 8 bases lay in between. CDR3 nucleotide sequence: TGTGCCAGCAGCCCCATTTTCACTGAAGCTTTCTTT. Encoded protein: CASSPIFTEAFF.

This clone came up once. The chain couples TRBV4-2 to TRBJ1-2; D gene uncertain. The CDR3 length is 16 residues. Trimming left V 0 bases short and J 5 bases short, with 16 bases between. Per germline, CDR1 LGHNA and CDR2 YNFKEQ. This chain's CDR3 is CASSQEEGFDPYGYTF. CDR3 in DNA: TGTGCCAGCAGCCAAGAGGAGGGATTTGATCCTTATGGCTACACCTTC.

This clone was observed a few times. The chain combines TRBV7-8 with TRBJ2-7, with D tentatively TRBD2 (6 bases). The germline CDR1 and CDR2 sequences are SGHVS and FQNEAQ. The CDR3 is 14 residues long. Trimming left V 5 bases short and J 2 bases short, with 13 bases between. The CDR3 is CASSAGLGAYEQYF. CDR3 sequence (DNA): TGTGCCAGCAGCGCGGGACTCGGTGCCTACGAGCAGTACTTC.

V and J are TRBV19 and TRBJ2-3; 8 nucleotides agree with TRBD2. Per germline, CDR1 LNHDA and CDR2 SQIVND (reference sequence). This CDR3 has 15 amino acids. With V trimmed by 10 bases and J by 0 bases, 9 bases remained unmatched. The CDR3 sequence is CATSPTSASTDTQYF. The DNA for the CDR3 is TGTGCCACCTCGCCGACTAGCGCAAGCACAGATACGCAGTATTTT.

The chain links TRBV5-5 to TRBJ2-7; weak D call: TRBD1 (6 bases). Deletions cut 4 bases from V and 3 bases from J, with 20 bases between. The CDR3 loop spans 16 amino acids. Germline-derived CDR1 and CDR2 are SGHKS and YYEKEE (reference sequence). In DNA, the CDR3 is TGTGCCAGCAGCCGAAATTCGAGGACAGCCAGCTACGAGCAGTACTTC. This sequence encodes CASSRNSRTASYEQYF. The full variable domain, its missing parts supplied by reference TRBV5-5 and TRBJ2-7, is DAGVTQSPTHLIKTRGQQVTLRCSPISGHKSVSWYQQVLGQGPQFIFQYYEKEERGRGNFPDRFSARQFPNYSSELNVNALLLGDSALYLCASSRNSRTASYEQYFGPGTRLTVT.

The CDR3 DNA reads as TGTGCCAGCAGCGTAGGCGGACAGGGGGGATACAATGAGCAGTTCTTC. It codes for CASSVGGQGGYNEQFF. The genes are TRBV9 and TRBJ2-1; 10 bases map to TRBD1. V lost 0 bases to trimming and J lost 4 bases; unmatched junction nucleotides: 4. Germline lookup yields CDR1 SGDLS and CDR2 YYNGEE. CDR3 size: 16 residues.

This sequence joins TRBV6-5 and TRBJ2-7; 14 bases agree with TRBD2. This CDR3 is built from 13 residues. The V segment lost 4 bases and the J segment 12 bases; nucleotides outside the gene matches: 5. Looked up from germline, CDR1 is MNHEY and CDR2 is SVGAGI. The CDR3 DNA is TGTGCCAGCAGTTCGGGACTAGCGGGAGAGGTGTACTTC. This translates into CASSSGLAGEVYF.

This clone was counted between two and nine times. The rearrangement uses TRBV10-3 and TRBJ1-1; D unresolved. Trimming cost V 2 bases and J 7 bases, with 14 bases left between them. The V gene's germline CDR1 is ENHRY and CDR2 SYGVKD. CDR3 length: 14 amino acids. The CDR3: CAISEIPGVGEAFF. CDR3 bases: TGTGCCATCAGTGAGATTCCGGGAGTCGGTGAAGCTTTCTTT.

V gene TRBV9 combines with J gene TRBJ1-4; the match to TRBD1 covers 10 bases. The CDR3 sequence is 22 residues long. The V and J ends lost 5 bases and 0 bases, in that order; junction bases with no gene match: 22. Looked up from germline, CDR1 is SGDLS and CDR2 is YYNGEE. The CDR3 DNA reads as TGTGCCAGCAGGACGAGCCCCAACCGGGACAGGGGATTTAATTCAACTAATGAAAAACTGTTTTTT. Protein sequence: CASRTSPNRDRGFNSTNEKLFF.

This clone was counted once. Distinct nucleotide sequences in the sample also encode this CDR3. This chain connects TRBV2 to TRBJ1-1; D ambiguous. Germline assignment: CDR1 SNHLY and CDR2 FYNNEI. The V end lost 5 bases, the J end lost 3 bases, and 10 bases lay between the germline ends. The CDR3 length is 13 residues. The CDR3 region is CASSQTADTEAFF. CDR3 DNA sequence: TGTGCCAGCAGTCAAACGGCGGACACTGAAGCTTTCTTT.